The 14 T cell receptor beta chains in this list originate from one sample, sequenced in a study of a mutant IDH1 vaccine in newly diagnosed glioma. The time point: week 35, safety follow-up. Vaccination used 300 ug of mutant IDH1 20-mer peptide per dose, with topical imiquimod. For these receptors, no antigen is known. Clones were read by immunoSEQ multiplex PCR, and TCRdb kept only the in-frame ones, dropping some. The sample holds some 63,000 clones; roughly 74% are singletons and the top ten take roughly 4.3%. The specimen comprised PBMCs, sampled from a glioma patient whose treatment included an IDH1 peptide vaccine. Receptor source: a man in his fifties with glioma.

V and J are TRBV4-3 and TRBJ1-1, with D unresolved. V lost 0 bases and J 6 bases, leaving 11 bases between the germline ends. The germline CDR1 and CDR2 sequences are LGHNA and YSLEER. This CDR3 contains 14 residues. The CDR3 DNA follows: TGCGCCAGCAGCCAAGAGGCGATGGGCGCTGAAGCTTTCTTT. It yields the protein CASSQEAMGAEAFF.

This chain joins TRBV7-2 and TRBJ2-6; D possibly uses TRBD1 or TRBD2 (5 bases each). In germline, CDR1 is SGHTA, CDR2 FQGNSA. The CDR3 loop spans 15 amino acids. Trimming cost V 5 bases and J 2 bases, with 10 bases left between them. CDR3 in DNA: TGTGCCAGCAGCCCTTGGGGGACTGGGGCCAACGTCCTGACTTTC. Translation gives CASSPWGTGANVLTF.

The rearrangement links TRBV9 to TRBJ2-1; 10 nucleotides match TRBD2. Germline V gene lookup returns CDR1 SGDLS and CDR2 YYNGEE. The CDR3 consists of 16 residues. The V and J ends lost 0 bases and 12 bases, in that order; junction bases with no gene match: 12. Here the CDR3 DNA reads TGTGCCAGCAGCGTAGCGGGGCTAGCGGGGGCCGAGGGGCAGTTCTTC. Protein sequence: CASSVAGLAGAEGQFF.

This CDR3 is CASSQWDRGARGYTF. CDR3 in DNA: TGCGCCAGCAGCCAATGGGACAGGGGGGCGCGGGGCTACACCTTC. The chain carries TRBV4-1 and TRBJ1-2; 11 positions match TRBD1. The CDR3 sequence is 15 residues long. The V gene end was trimmed by 2 bases and the J gene end by 8 bases; junction bases not matched to a gene: 7. Germline V CDR1 and CDR2: MGHRA, YSYEKL.

This clone was detected a few times. The chain is built from TRBV5-8 and TRBJ1-1, with 7 bases lining up with TRBD1. Germline CDR1 reads SGHTS; CDR2 reads YDEGEE. CDR3 length equals 15 residues. With 0 bases clipped from V and 1 base from J, the junction kept 3 bases outside the gene matches. For the CDR3, the DNA is TGTGCCAGCAGCTTGGGACAGGGAAAGAACACTGAAGCTTTCTTT. Its translation is CASSLGQGKNTEAFF.

The V call is TRBV6-4, the J call TRBJ2-5; TRBD1 matches 8 bases. With 5 bases clipped from V and 4 bases from J, the junction kept 9 bases outside the gene matches. Germline CDR1 reads MRHNA; CDR2 reads SNTAGT. The CDR3 is made up of 15 amino acids. The CDR3: CASSPGQGRGETQYF. Written as DNA, the CDR3 is TGTGCCAGCAGTCCCGGACAGGGACGGGGAGAGACCCAGTACTTC.

The gene calls are TRBV5-6 and TRBJ1-6; 11 bases map to TRBD1. The V gene end was trimmed by 4 bases and the J gene end by 9 bases; junction bases not matched to a gene: 3. CDR3 size: 14 residues. CDR1 SGHDT and CDR2 YYEEEE come from the germline V gene. The CDR3 loop is CASSQDRGLSPLHF. DNA for the CDR3: TGTGCCAGCAGCCAGGACAGGGGGCTTTCACCCCTCCACTTT.

This clone was recorded only once. The V and J genes are TRBV19 and TRBJ1-2; D may be TRBD1 (6 bases). Germline CDR1 reads LNHDA; CDR2 reads SQIVND (reference sequence). V gave up 3 bases and J gave up 6 bases, with 11 bases separating them. CDR3 length: 13 residues. CDR3 sequence (DNA): TGTGCCAGTAGTATTACAGGGACGGATGGCTACACCTTC. Its protein product is CASSITGTDGYTF.

The chain couples TRBV4-1 to TRBJ2-7; 8 bases match TRBD1. The CDR3 is 16 residues long. The germline gives CDR1 MGHRA, CDR2 YSYEKL. V lost 5 bases and J lost 7; bases outside the gene matches: 16. CDR3 region: CASSYQTGTGQDEQYF. In nucleotides, the CDR3 is TGCGCCAGCAGCTATCAAACCGGGACAGGCCAAGATGAGCAGTACTTC.

This clone was counted a single time. This sequence joins TRBV30 and TRBJ1-5; 9 bases map to TRBD1. The CDR3 runs 13 residues. Looked up from germline, CDR1 is GTSNPN and CDR2 is SVGIG (reference sequence). V lost 8 bases and J lost 4; bases outside the gene matches: 6. CDR3 sequence: CAGGGTGNQPQHF. CDR3 nucleotides: TGTGCCGGGGGGGGGACAGGGAATCAGCCCCAGCATTTT.

The J gene is TRBJ2-7, the V gene TRBV4-1; 10 bases fit TRBD1. In germline, CDR1 is MGHRA, CDR2 YSYEKL. The CDR3 has 16 residues. With V trimmed by 3 bases and J by 6 bases, 11 bases remained unmatched. The DNA of the CDR3 is TGCGCCAGCAGCCATGTTGCCCCCGGGACAGGGGTCGAGCAGTACTTC. Its translation is CASSHVAPGTGVEQYF.

V and J are TRBV6-6 and TRBJ2-7; D ambiguous. The CDR3 runs to 14 residues. Germline assignment: CDR1 MNHNY and CDR2 SVGAGI (reference sequence). With 6 bases removed from V and 2 bases from J, the gap between germline ends came to 14 bases. As DNA, the CDR3 is TGTGCCAGCAGGGTCCAAAGCCTCACCTACGAGCAGTACTTC. As protein: CASRVQSLTYEQYF.

CDR3 DNA: TGTGCCATCAGTCTGACTAGCGGGTCCTCCTACGAGCAGTACTTC. This sequence encodes CAISLTSGSSYEQYF. V is TRBV10-3 and J is TRBJ2-7, with 10 positions matching TRBD2. Trimming took 5 bases from V and 0 from J; bases not matched to a gene: 4. This CDR3 has 15 amino acids. CDR1 is ENHRY and CDR2 is SYGVKD in the germline V gene.

The V gene is TRBV4-2, the J gene TRBJ2-6; 9 bases are shared with TRBD2. The CDR3 runs to 20 residues. Trimming cost V 0 bases and J 0 bases; bases outside gene matches: 9. Looked up from germline, CDR1 is LGHNA and CDR2 is YNFKEQ. CDR3 coding DNA: TGTGCCAGCAGCCAAGAGGTATTGCTAGCGGGATTCTCTGGGGCCAACGTCCTGACTTTC. This gives the protein CASSQEVLLAGFSGANVLTF.